The T cell receptor (beta chain) described here comes from a study of cytomegalovirus exposure and HLA in healthy donors. The study's findings and limits: When analyzed later, the rates of TCR association showed variation by HLA locus, with DRB1 the most and HLA-C the fewest. Reports credit the classifier with highly specific, highly sensitive diagnosis of cytomegalovirus status.

Germline V gene lookup returns CDR1 LNHDA and CDR2 SQIVND (reference sequence). The CDR3 consists of 13 residues. The V end was cut by 3 bases, the J end by 0 bases, with 5 bases between. Researchers ran the PCR with 60 Vbeta and 13 Jbeta primers. Profiled with immunoSEQ multiplex PCR; TCRdb holds only in-frame clones, not every one. The table lists tens of thousands of clones, 70% to 75% of them singletons. In the case of this clone: Its antigen is not identified.

This TCR derives from a woman in her twenties or thirties in good health and CMV-seropositive. Sequencing used PBMCs. The rearrangement uses TRBV19 and TRBJ1-1; D remains unclear. DNA of the CDR3: TGTGCCAGTAGTATCTTCCTGAACACTGAAGCTTTCTTT. Protein product: CASSIFLNTEAFF.